This TCR beta chain was identified during a study of T-cell memory formation after mild COVID-19. TCRdb passed the 5' RACE reads through MiXCR, listing each CDR3 protein once. This repertoire shows roughly 400,000 distinct CDR3 sequences, roughly a quarter found once; its top ten account for 8.8%. Germline V gene data show CDR1 as SNHLY and CDR2 as FYNNEI. The CDR3 extends over 17 amino acids. Trimming removed 7 bases at V and 0 bases at J, with 18 bases between. The J gene is TRBJ2-2, the V gene TRBV2; D is possibly TRBD2 (5 bases). The clonotype was recovered from an adult woman who had mild COVID-19 (a few samples of this study predate the infection). Cell type and time point are not known. The specimen was PBMCs or a T cell subset sorted from them (not recorded which). This chain's CDR3 is CASIPRGNLANTGELFF. CDR3 DNA sequence: TGTGCCAGCATTCCAAGAGGGAACTTGGCGAACACCGGGGAGCTGTTTTTT. Filled out from reference TRBV2 and TRBJ2-2, the complete variable domain reads EPEVTQTPSHQVTQMGQEVILRCVPISNHLYFYWYRQILGQKVEFLVSFYNNEISEKSEIFDDQFSVERPDGSNFTLKIRSTKLEDSAMYFCASIPRGNLANTGELFFGEGSRLTVL.